A single sample gave rise to the 9 T cell receptor beta chains below, sequenced in a study of blood T cell repertoires in COVID-19. Some clones are missing from TCRdb's copy, which holds only in-frame ones; the method was immunoSEQ multiplex PCR. The sample holds around 360,000 clones, approximately 89% seen once. The sequenced material came from PBMCs or T cells enriched from blood (not recorded which). These receptors came from a man aged 35-49 years in a cohort exposed to, infected with or recovered from COVID-19 (not recorded which).

This sequence joins TRBV12-3 or TRBV12-4 and TRBJ1-1; no clear D gene. Trimming stripped 5 bases from V and 0 bases from J, with 7 bases between. This CDR3 has 13 amino acids. The CDR3 DNA sequence: TGTGCCAGCAGTCCGGACTTGAACACTGAAGCTTTCTTT. This sequence encodes CASSPDLNTEAFF.

The chain is built from TRBV28 and TRBJ2-5; a weak D match, TRBD2 (6 bases). Trimming pared 5 bases from V and 9 bases from J, leaving 10 bases between. Germline assignment: CDR1 MDHEN and CDR2 SYDVKM. The CDR3 is 11 residues long. CDR3 sequence: CASSPRRAQYF. In nucleotides, the CDR3 is TGTGCCAGCAGTCCCCGGAGGGCCCAGTACTTC.

This chain connects TRBV7-7 to TRBJ1-6, with 9 bases identical to TRBD1. The V gene end was trimmed by 5 bases and the J gene end by 7 bases; junction bases not matched to a gene: 9. Germline V gene data show CDR1 as SSHAT and CDR2 as FNYEAQ (reference sequence). The CDR3 is 16 amino acids. The DNA of the CDR3 is TGTGCCAGCAGCGTGGGGGACAGGGCTTGGAATTCACCCCTCCACTTT. This translates into CASSVGDRAWNSPLHF.

The rearrangement links TRBV7-9 to TRBJ2-1, with TRBD2 as a possible D gene (6 bases). CDR3 length: 16 residues. The germline V gene encodes CDR1 SEHNR and CDR2 FQNEAQ (reference sequence). Deletions cut 4 bases from V and 0 bases from J, with 13 bases between. This CDR3 is CASSSQRASSYNEQFF. CDR3 nucleotide sequence: TGTGCCAGCAGCTCGCAGCGGGCCAGCTCCTACAATGAGCAGTTCTTC.

DNA of the CDR3: TGTGCCAGCAGTTTCGCAACAGGAATAGGACTAGCGGGAGCCAATGAGCAGTTCTTC. It specifies CASSFATGIGLAGANEQFF. The rearrangement joins TRBV6-2 or TRBV6-3 to TRBJ2-1; 13 positions agree with TRBD2. The junction had 15 bases not matched to a gene; V was cut back by 4 bases and J by 6 bases. The CDR3 has 19 residues. Germline V gives CDR1 MNHEY, CDR2 SVGEGT.

V is TRBV28 and J is TRBJ2-7, with a weak D call TRBD2 (6 bases). Trimming shortened V by 3 bases and J by 7 bases, and 16 bases separated the two germline ends. The CDR3 is 14 residues long. The germline V gene encodes CDR1 MDHEN and CDR2 SYDVKM. Here the CDR3 DNA reads TGTGCCAGCAGTTTGGGGGGAGGACGGCGGGAGCAGTACTTC. Its translation is CASSLGGGRREQYF.

The J gene is TRBJ2-1, the V gene TRBV7-2; 13 bases are a match to TRBD2. Germline V gene data show CDR1 as SGHTA and CDR2 as FQGNSA. The CDR3 loop spans 16 amino acids. The ends lost 6 bases at V and 8 bases at J; junction bases unmatched: 10. This CDR3 reads CASRAGLAGDLDEQFF. CDR3 nucleotides: TGTGCCAGCAGAGCTGGACTAGCGGGAGATCTCGATGAGCAGTTCTTC.

The V call is TRBV3-1 (or the pseudogene TRBV3-2), the J call TRBJ2-7; TRBD1 matches 7 bases. With V trimmed by 5 bases and J by 5 bases, 9 bases remained unmatched. The CDR3 is made up of 14 amino acids. Per the germline V gene, CDR1 is LGHDT and CDR2 is YNNKEL (reference sequence). The CDR3 region has the DNA TGTGCCAGCAGCGCACCTCGACAGGGCCACGAGCAGTACTTC. Translated: CASSAPRQGHEQYF.

The chain links TRBV11-2 to TRBJ1-3; no reliable D call. The CDR3 runs 15 residues. V dropped 1 base and J dropped 1 base, with 8 bases sitting between them. Germline V gives CDR1 SGHAT, CDR2 FQNNGV. The CDR3 DNA reads as TGTGCCAGCAGCTTAGTTGGAGTGTCTGGAAACACCATATATTTT. Translation gives CASSLVGVSGNTIYF.